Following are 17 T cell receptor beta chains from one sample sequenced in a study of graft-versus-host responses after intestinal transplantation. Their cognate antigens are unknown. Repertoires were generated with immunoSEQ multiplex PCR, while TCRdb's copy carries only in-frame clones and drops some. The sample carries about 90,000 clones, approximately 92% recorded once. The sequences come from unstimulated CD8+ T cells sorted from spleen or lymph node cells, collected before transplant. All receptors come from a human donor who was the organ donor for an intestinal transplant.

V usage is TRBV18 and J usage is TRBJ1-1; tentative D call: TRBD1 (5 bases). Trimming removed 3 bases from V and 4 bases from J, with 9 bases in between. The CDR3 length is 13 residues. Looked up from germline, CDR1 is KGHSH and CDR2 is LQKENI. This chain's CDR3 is CASSPGGRTEAFF. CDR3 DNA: TGTGCCAGCTCACCGGGGGGTCGCACTGAAGCTTTCTTT.

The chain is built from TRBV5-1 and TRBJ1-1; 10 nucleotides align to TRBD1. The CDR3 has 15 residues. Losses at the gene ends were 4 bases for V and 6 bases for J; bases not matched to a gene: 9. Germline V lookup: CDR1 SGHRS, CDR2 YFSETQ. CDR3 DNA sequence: TGCGCCAGCAGCGGGACAGGGGTTACGTACGCTGAAGCTTTCTTT. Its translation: CASSGTGVTYAEAFF.

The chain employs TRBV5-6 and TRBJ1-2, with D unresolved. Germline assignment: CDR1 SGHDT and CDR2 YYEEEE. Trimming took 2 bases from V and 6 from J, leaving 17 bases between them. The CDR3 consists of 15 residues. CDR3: CASSFGVEASNGYTF. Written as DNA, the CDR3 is TGTGCCAGCAGCTTTGGGGTGGAAGCTAGCAATGGCTACACCTTC.

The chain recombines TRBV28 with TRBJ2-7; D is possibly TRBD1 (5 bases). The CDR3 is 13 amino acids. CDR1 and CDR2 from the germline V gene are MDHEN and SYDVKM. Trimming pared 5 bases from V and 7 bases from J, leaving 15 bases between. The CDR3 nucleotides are TGTGCCAGCAGTCCCCTCCTAGGGGAAGAGCAGTACTTC. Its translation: CASSPLLGEEQYF.

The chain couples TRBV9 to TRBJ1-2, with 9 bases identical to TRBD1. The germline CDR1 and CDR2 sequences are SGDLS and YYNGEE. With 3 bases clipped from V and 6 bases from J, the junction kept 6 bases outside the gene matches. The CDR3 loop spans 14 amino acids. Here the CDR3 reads CASSGGGQGDGYTF. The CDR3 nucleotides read TGTGCCAGCAGCGGAGGGGGACAGGGCGATGGCTACACCTTC. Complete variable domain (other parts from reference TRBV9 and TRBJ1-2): DSGVTQTPKHLITATGQRVTLRCSPRSGDLSVYWYQQSLDQGLQFLIQYYNGEERAKGNILERFSAQQFPDLHSELNLSSLELGDSALYFCASSGGGQGDGYTFGSGTRLTVV.

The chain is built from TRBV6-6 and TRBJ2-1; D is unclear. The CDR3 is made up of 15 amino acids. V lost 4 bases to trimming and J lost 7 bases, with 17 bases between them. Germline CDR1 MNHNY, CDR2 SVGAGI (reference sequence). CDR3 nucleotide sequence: TGTGCCAGCAGTTCCCGGCGAGCGTGGTTTAATGAGCAGTTCTTC. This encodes CASSSRRAWFNEQFF.

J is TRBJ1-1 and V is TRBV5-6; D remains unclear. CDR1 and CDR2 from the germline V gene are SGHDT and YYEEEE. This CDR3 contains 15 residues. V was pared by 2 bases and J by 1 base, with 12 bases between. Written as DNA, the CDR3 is TGTGCCAGCAGCTTTAGTCCGCGGCCGAACACTGAAGCTTTCTTT. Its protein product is CASSFSPRPNTEAFF.

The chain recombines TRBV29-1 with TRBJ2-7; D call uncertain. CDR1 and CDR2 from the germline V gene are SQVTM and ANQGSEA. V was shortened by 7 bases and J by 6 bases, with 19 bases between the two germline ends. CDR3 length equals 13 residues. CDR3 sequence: CSARLAVVGEQYF. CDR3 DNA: TGCAGCGCCCGTTTAGCCGTGGTGGGCGAGCAGTACTTC.

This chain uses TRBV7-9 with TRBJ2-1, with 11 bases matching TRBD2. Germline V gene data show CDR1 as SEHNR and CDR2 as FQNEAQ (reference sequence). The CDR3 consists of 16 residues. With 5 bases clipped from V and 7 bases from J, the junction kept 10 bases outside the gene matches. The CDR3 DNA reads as TGTGCCAGCAGCCCACCACTAGCGGGAGTGGGGAATGAGCAGTTCTTC. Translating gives CASSPPLAGVGNEQFF.

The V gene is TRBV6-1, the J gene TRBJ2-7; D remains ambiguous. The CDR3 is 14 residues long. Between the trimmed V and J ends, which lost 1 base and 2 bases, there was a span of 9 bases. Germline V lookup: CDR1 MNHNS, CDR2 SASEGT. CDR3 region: CASSEVSVAYEQYF. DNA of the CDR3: TGTGCCAGCAGTGAAGTATCCGTAGCCTACGAGCAGTACTTC.

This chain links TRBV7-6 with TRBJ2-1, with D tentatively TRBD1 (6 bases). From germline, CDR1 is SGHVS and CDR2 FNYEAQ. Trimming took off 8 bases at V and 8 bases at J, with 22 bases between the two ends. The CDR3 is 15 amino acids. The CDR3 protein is CASSDPTGPFYEQFF. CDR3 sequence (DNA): TGTGCCAGCTCTGATCCGACAGGACCTTTCTATGAGCAGTTCTTC.

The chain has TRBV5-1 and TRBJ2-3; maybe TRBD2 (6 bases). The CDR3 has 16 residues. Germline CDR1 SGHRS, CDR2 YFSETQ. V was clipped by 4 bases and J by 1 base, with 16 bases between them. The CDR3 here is CASSLGKWGGTDTQYF. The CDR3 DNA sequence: TGCGCCAGCAGCCTGGGAAAGTGGGGGGGCACAGATACGCAGTATTTT.

Here the CDR3 DNA reads TGCGCCAGCAGCCAACCAGGACTAGCGGGGGCGACCTACAATGAGCAGTTCTTC. Protein sequence: CASSQPGLAGATYNEQFF. This chain connects TRBV4-1 to TRBJ2-1; 13 bases are shared with TRBD2. Germline trimming cut 2 bases from V and 2 bases from J; bases unmatched to any gene: 6. The CDR3 has 18 amino acids. Germline V gene sequence: CDR1 MGHRA, CDR2 YSYEKL.

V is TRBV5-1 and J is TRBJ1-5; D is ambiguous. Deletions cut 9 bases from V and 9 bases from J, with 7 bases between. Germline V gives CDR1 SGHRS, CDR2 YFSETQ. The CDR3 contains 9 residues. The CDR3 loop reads CATRGPQHF. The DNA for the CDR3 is TGCGCCACCCGGGGGCCCCAGCATTTT.

The CDR3 DNA sequence: TGCAGCGTTGTCCCCCGACAGGGGGTGGCCCAGTACTTC. Amino acids: CSVVPRQGVAQYF. The V and J genes are TRBV29-1 and TRBJ2-5; 9 bases fit TRBD1. J lost 9 bases, V lost 4 bases, and 9 bases had no gene match. From germline, CDR1 is SQVTM and CDR2 ANQGSEA. The CDR3 covers 13 residues.

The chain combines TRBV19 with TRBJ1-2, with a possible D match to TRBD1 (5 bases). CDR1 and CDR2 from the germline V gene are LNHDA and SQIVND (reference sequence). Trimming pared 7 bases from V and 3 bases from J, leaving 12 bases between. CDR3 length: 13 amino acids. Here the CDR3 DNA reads TGTGCCAGTACCGAACAGGAATACTATGGCTACACCTTC. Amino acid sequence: CASTEQEYYGYTF.

CDR3 in amino acids: CASSPVEGRQETQYF. DNA of the CDR3: TGTGCCAGCAGCCCAGTCGAGGGCAGACAAGAGACCCAGTACTTC. The chain couples TRBV21-1 to TRBJ2-5; TRBD2, the D gene given by the table, was not confirmed from the DNA. TRBV21-1 is shown as a pseudogene. The CDR3 spans 15 residues.